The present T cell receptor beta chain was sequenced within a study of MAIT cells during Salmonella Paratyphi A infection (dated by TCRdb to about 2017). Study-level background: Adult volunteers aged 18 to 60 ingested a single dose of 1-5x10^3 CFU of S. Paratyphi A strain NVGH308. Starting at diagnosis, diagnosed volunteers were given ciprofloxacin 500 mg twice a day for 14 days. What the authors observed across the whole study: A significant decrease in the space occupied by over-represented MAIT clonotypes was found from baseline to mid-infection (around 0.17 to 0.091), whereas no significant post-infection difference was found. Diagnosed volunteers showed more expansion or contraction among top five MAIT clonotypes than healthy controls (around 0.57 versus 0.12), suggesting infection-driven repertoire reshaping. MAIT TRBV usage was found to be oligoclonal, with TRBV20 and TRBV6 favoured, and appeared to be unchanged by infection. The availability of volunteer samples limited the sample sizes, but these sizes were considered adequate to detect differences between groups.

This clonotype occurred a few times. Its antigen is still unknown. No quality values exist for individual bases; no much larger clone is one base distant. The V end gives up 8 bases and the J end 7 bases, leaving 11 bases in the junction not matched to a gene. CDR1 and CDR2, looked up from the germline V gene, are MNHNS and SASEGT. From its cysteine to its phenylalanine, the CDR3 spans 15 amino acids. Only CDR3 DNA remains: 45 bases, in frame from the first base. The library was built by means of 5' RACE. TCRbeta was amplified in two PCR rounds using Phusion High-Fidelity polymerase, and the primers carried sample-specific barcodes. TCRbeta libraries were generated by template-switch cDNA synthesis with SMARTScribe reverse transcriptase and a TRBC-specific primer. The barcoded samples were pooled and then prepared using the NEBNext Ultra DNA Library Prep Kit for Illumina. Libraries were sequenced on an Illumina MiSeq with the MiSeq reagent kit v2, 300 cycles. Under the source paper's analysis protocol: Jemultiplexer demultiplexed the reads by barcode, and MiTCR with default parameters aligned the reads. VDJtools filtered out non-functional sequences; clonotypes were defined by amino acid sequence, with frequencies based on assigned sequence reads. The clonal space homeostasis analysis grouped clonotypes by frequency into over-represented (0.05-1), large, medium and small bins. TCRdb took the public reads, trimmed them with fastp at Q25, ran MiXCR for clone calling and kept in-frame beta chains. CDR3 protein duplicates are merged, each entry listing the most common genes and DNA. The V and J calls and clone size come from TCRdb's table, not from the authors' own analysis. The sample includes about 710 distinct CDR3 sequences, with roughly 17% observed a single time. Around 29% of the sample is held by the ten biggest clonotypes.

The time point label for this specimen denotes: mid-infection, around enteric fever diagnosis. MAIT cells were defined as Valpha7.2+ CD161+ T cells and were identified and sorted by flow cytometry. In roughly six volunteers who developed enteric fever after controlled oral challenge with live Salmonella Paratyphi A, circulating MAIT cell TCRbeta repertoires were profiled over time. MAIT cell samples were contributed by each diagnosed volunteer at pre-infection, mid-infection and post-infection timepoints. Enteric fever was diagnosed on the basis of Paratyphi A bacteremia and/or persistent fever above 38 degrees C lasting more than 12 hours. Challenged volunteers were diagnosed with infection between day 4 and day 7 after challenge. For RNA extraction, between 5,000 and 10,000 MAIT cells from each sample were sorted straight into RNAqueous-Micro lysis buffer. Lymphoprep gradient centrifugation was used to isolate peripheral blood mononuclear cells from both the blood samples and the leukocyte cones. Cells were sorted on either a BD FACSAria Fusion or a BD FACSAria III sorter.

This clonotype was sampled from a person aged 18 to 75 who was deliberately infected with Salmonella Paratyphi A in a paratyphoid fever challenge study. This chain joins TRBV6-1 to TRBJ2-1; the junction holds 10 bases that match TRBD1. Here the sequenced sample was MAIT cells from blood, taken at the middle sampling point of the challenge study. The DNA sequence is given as TGTGCCAGCGGACAGGGGACAGGGGTACCGAATGAGCAGTTCTTC. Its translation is CASGQGTGVPNEQFF.